These 27 T cell receptor beta chains were sequenced from one sample in a study of blood T cell repertoires in COVID-19. Assay used: immunoSEQ multiplex PCR; TCRdb lists only in-frame clones, some missing. The top ten clones hold 5.5% to 7.5% of a sample with 150,000 to 200,000 clones, approximately 82% of them seen once. Material: peripheral blood. These receptors originate from a woman in her thirties or forties with COVID-19, enrolled during active disease.

The chain uses TRBV12-3 or TRBV12-4 and TRBJ1-6; unclear D gene. CDR3 size: 12 residues. V was shortened by 1 base and J by 13 bases, with 8 bases between the two germline ends. The DNA of the CDR3 is TGTGCCAGCAGTTTAGAAGATCGGCCCCTCCACTTT. Protein sequence: CASSLEDRPLHF.

To note about this clone: Other DNA sequences in this specimen translate into the identical CDR3. The chain is built from TRBV29-1 and TRBJ2-5; 8 bases align to TRBD1. Trimming removed 6 bases from V and 2 bases from J; junction bases left unmatched: 2. The CDR3 extends over 12 amino acids. Germline CDR1 is SQVTM and CDR2 is ANQGSEA. The chain's CDR3 is CSVGTGQETQYF. The CDR3 DNA is TGCAGCGTCGGGACAGGACAAGAGACCCAGTACTTC.

CDR3 DNA: TGCAGCGTTGAAGATCAGGGTTGGTATGGCTACACCTTC. As protein: CSVEDQGWYGYTF. The chain combines TRBV29-1 with TRBJ1-2; the D gene is possibly TRBD1 (5 bases). The germline gives CDR1 SQVTM, CDR2 ANQGSEA. Trimming pared 0 bases from V and 5 bases from J, leaving 10 bases between. The CDR3 spans 13 residues.

The J gene is TRBJ2-7, the V gene TRBV28; possibly TRBD1 for D (5 bases). CDR3 length: 14 residues. In germline, CDR1 is MDHEN, CDR2 SYDVKM. The ends were cut back, 7 bases at V and 3 bases at J, with 16 bases in the middle. This CDR3 reads CASIPGRAGYEQYF. The CDR3 DNA reads as TGTGCCAGCATACCGGGCAGGGCTGGCTACGAGCAGTACTTC.

This clone was detected once. This rearrangement joins TRBV11-2 to TRBJ1-2, with TRBD1 matching 9 bases. This CDR3 is built from 14 residues. The germline V gene has CDR1 SGHAT and CDR2 FQNNGV. The V and J ends lost 5 bases and 4 bases, in that order; junction bases with no gene match: 5. As DNA, the CDR3 is TGTGCCAGCAGCAAGACAGGGGGAAGCTATGGCTACACCTTC. This codes for CASSKTGGSYGYTF.

CDR3: CASSPRLAGGSVNEQFF. The CDR3 bases are TGTGCCAGCAGCCCACGACTAGCGGGAGGGTCGGTCAATGAGCAGTTCTTC. The V and J genes are TRBV9 and TRBJ2-1, with 14 positions matching TRBD2. The CDR3 contains 17 residues. With 4 bases clipped from V and 6 bases from J, the junction kept 9 bases outside the gene matches. CDR1 and CDR2 (germline): SGDLS, YYNGEE.

This clone was picked up one time. The chain is built from TRBV19 and TRBJ2-5, with D maybe TRBD2 (6 bases). The CDR3 has 15 amino acids. V gave up 8 bases and J gave up 4 bases, with 20 bases separating them. In germline, CDR1 is LNHDA, CDR2 SQIVND (reference sequence). Here the CDR3 DNA reads TGTGCCAGTTTCCCCCCCCAGGGAGGTGTAGAGACCCAGTACTTC. Translation gives CASFPPQGGVETQYF.

CDR3 DNA: TGTGCCAGCAGTATTGGGACAGGGCCCCCGGCCGAGTACGTC. Its protein is CASSIGTGPPAEYV. The V and J genes are TRBV5-6 and TRBJ2-7; 9 bases align to TRBD1. Germline CDR1 SGHDT, CDR2 YYEEEE. V trimming: 5 bases; J trimming: 11 bases; junction bases outside the gene matches: 14. This CDR3 contains 14 residues.

V and J are TRBV19 and TRBJ1-4, with D unclear. The CDR3 spans 15 residues. Trimming shortened V by 2 bases and J by 0 bases, and 7 bases separated the two germline ends. Germline V CDR1 and CDR2: LNHDA, SQIVND (reference sequence). The CDR3 is CASSISTATNEKLFF. In DNA, the CDR3 is TGTGCCAGTAGTATAAGCACCGCAACTAATGAAAAACTGTTTTTT.

The J gene is TRBJ1-5, the V gene TRBV2; D is perhaps TRBD1 (6 bases). Germline V CDR1 and CDR2: SNHLY, FYNNEI. The CDR3 has 18 amino acids. V was shortened by 2 bases and J by 2 bases, with 19 bases between the two germline ends. The CDR3 coding sequence is TGTGCCAGCAGTGAATTCCGGGAGGGGGAGGTGGGCAATCAGCCCCAGCATTTT. Its translation: CASSEFREGEVGNQPQHF.

The CDR3 DNA reads as TGTGCCAGCAGTTTCCGCGGACAGTCATACTACGAGCAGTACTTC. Its translation is CASSFRGQSYYEQYF. The V gene is TRBV28, the J gene TRBJ2-7, with D perhaps matching TRBD1 (6 bases). There are 15 residues in the CDR3. The germline gives CDR1 MDHEN, CDR2 SYDVKM. V lost 3 bases and J 3 bases, leaving 15 bases between the germline ends.

The chain combines TRBV28 with TRBJ2-2; D might be TRBD1 (5 bases). This CDR3 is 14 amino acids long. Trimming took off 6 bases at V and 1 base at J, with 9 bases between the two ends. In germline, CDR1 is MDHEN, CDR2 SYDVKM. The CDR3 spells CASSRRVNTGELFF. The CDR3 region has the DNA TGTGCCAGCAGCCGCAGGGTGAACACCGGGGAGCTGTTTTTT.

The chain employs TRBV6-5 and TRBJ2-1, with 8 bases matching TRBD2. The CDR3 is made up of 14 amino acids. Germline CDR1 is MNHEY and CDR2 is SVGAGI. V dropped 11 bases and J dropped 10; count of bases not matched to a gene: 16. CDR3: CAVQGPWTSSEQFF. In DNA, the CDR3 is TGTGCCGTCCAGGGCCCTTGGACTAGCAGCGAGCAGTTCTTC.

This clone has more than one count but fewer than ten. CDR3 in DNA: TGCAGCGTTAGAGGGACTAACACTGAAGCTTTCTTT. Amino acids: CSVRGTNTEAFF. V gene TRBV29-1 combines with J gene TRBJ1-1; weak D call: TRBD1 (5 bases). Germline CDR1 reads SQVTM; CDR2 reads ANQGSEA. The CDR3 spans 12 residues. V lost 5 bases to trimming and J lost 2 bases, with 9 bases between them.

J is TRBJ2-3 and V is TRBV4-2; TRBD2 aligns across 10 bases. The ends lost 5 bases at V and 0 bases at J; junction bases unmatched: 8. CDR1 and CDR2 from the germline V gene are LGHNA and YNFKEQ. The CDR3 spans 17 residues. CDR3 nucleotides: TGTGCCAGCAGCTTTTATACTAGCGGGATGAGCACAGATACGCAGTATTTT. As protein: CASSFYTSGMSTDTQYF.

The rearrangement links TRBV9 to TRBJ2-2; D gene unclear. This CDR3 spans 14 amino acids. Germline CDR1 SGDLS, CDR2 YYNGEE. The V and J ends lost 0 bases and 1 base respectively, with 4 bases between them. The CDR3 DNA reads TGTGCCAGCAGCGTAGATCTGAACACCGGGGAGCTGTTTTTT. It codes for CASSVDLNTGELFF. The full variable domain, with the rest looked up from reference TRBV9 and TRBJ2-2, is DSGVTQTPKHLITATGQRVTLRCSPRSGDLSVYWYQQSLDQGLQFLIQYYNGEERAKGNILERFSAQQFPDLHSELNLSSLELGDSALYFCASSVDLNTGELFFGEGSRLTVL.

This rearrangement joins TRBV2 to TRBJ1-2, with D possibly being TRBD1 (5 bases). V was pared by 3 bases and J by 2 bases, with 13 bases between. This CDR3 is 15 amino acids long. Germline lookup yields CDR1 SNHLY and CDR2 FYNNEI. The CDR3 coding sequence is TGTGCCAGCAGTGATTTGGGGAGGGGAAACTATGGCTACACCTTC. It yields the protein CASSDLGRGNYGYTF.

The chain couples TRBV5-6 to TRBJ2-4, with a possible D match to TRBD2 (7 bases). The V end was cut by 3 bases, the J end by 1 base, with 11 bases between. The germline gives CDR1 SGHDT, CDR2 YYEEEE. The CDR3 contains 15 residues. This CDR3 is CASSYREGAKNIQYF. DNA for the CDR3: TGTGCCAGCAGCTACAGGGAGGGGGCCAAAAACATTCAGTACTTC. The variable domain in full, completed from reference TRBV5-6 and TRBJ2-4, reads DAGVTQSPTHLIKTRGQQVTLRCSPKSGHDTVSWYQQALGQGPQFIFQYYEEEERQRGNFPDRFSGHQFPNYSSELNVNALLLGDSALYLCASSYREGAKNIQYFGAGTRLSVL.

This chain connects TRBV4-1 to TRBJ1-2, with 7 bases that match TRBD1. Germline trimming cut 0 bases from V and 8 bases from J; bases unmatched to any gene: 12. The CDR3 spans 16 residues. Per the germline V gene, CDR1 is MGHRA and CDR2 is YSYEKL. CDR3 loop: CASSQDPGRGVRGYTF. In DNA, the CDR3 is TGCGCCAGCAGCCAAGATCCGGGCAGGGGGGTGCGCGGCTACACCTTC.

The CDR3 spells CASSHGSYNEQFF. The DNA for the CDR3 is TGTGCCAGTAGTCACGGCTCCTACAATGAGCAGTTCTTC. This chain uses TRBV19 with TRBJ2-1, with D uncertain. Trimming left V 5 bases short and J 0 bases short, with 5 bases between. Per germline, CDR1 LNHDA and CDR2 SQIVND (reference sequence). The CDR3 is 13 amino acids.

The rearrangement uses TRBV5-4 and TRBJ2-1; 7 bases match TRBD2. The CDR3 totals 19 residues. The germline V gene encodes CDR1 SGHNT and CDR2 YYREEE (reference sequence). Trimming at V came to 0 bases and at J to 0 bases, leaving 12 bases not matched to a gene. CDR3 residues: CASSLATTFSGSSYNEQFF. In DNA, the CDR3 is TGTGCCAGCAGCTTGGCCACTACCTTTAGCGGGTCCTCCTACAATGAGCAGTTCTTC. Together with reference TRBV5-4 and TRBJ2-1, the CDR3 gives the full variable domain: ETGVTQSPTHLIKTRGQQVTLRCSSQSGHNTVSWYQQALGQGPQFIFQYYREEENGRGNFPPRFSGLQFPNYSSELNVNALELDDSALYLCASSLATTFSGSSYNEQFFGPGTRLTVL.

This rearrangement joins TRBV21-1 to TRBJ2-7; the table's D call, TRBD1, was not checked against the DNA. TRBV21-1 is classified as a pseudogene. There are 13 residues in the CDR3. CDR3 in amino acids: CASTLGFSYEQYF. The CDR3 DNA follows: TGTGCCAGCACCCTGGGCTTCTCCTACGAGCAGTACTTC.

The V call is TRBV11-3, the J call TRBJ2-3; 7 positions agree with TRBD2. The V gene end was trimmed by 5 bases and the J gene end by 1 base; junction bases not matched to a gene: 6. Germline CDR1 is SGHNT and CDR2 is YENEEA. The CDR3 runs 15 residues. DNA for the CDR3: TGTGCCAGCAGCCCGGCGGGAGCGGGCACAGATACGCAGTATTTT. Its translation is CASSPAGAGTDTQYF.

The chain carries TRBV4-2 and TRBJ2-2; 7 bases fit TRBD1. There are 15 residues in the CDR3. J gave up 2 bases and V 4 bases, and 4 bases lay outside the gene matches. Germline CDR1 LGHNA, CDR2 YNFKEQ. The CDR3 DNA sequence: TGTGCCAGCAGCCTGGGACAGAGAAACACCGGGGAGCTGTTTTTT. Translation: CASSLGQRNTGELFF.

The chain recombines TRBV29-1 with TRBJ1-2; maybe TRBD1 (6 bases). The germline V gene has CDR1 SQVTM and CDR2 ANQGSEA. This CDR3 spans 11 amino acids. V was clipped by 6 bases and J by 6 bases, with 11 bases between them. Here the CDR3 DNA reads TGCAGCGTCGACAGGACCAATGGCTACACCTTC. Protein sequence: CSVDRTNGYTF.

The J gene is TRBJ2-3, the V gene TRBV12-5, with no clear D. Germline V gene sequence: CDR1 LGHNT, CDR2 FRNRAP. V was pared by 2 bases and J by 2 bases, with 2 bases between. The CDR3 is 12 residues long. The CDR3 sequence is CASGLYTDTQYF. CDR3 DNA sequence: TGTGCTAGTGGTTTGTACACAGATACGCAGTATTTT. The variable domain in full, completed from reference TRBV12-5 and TRBJ2-3, reads DARVTQTPRHKVTEMGQEVTMRCQPILGHNTVFWYRQTMMQGLELLAYFRNRAPLDDSGMPKDRFSAEMPDATLATLKIQPSEPRDSAVYFCASGLYTDTQYFGPGTRLTVL.

This clone appeared a few times. This sequence joins TRBV27 and TRBJ1-6; 7 bases map to TRBD1. The germline V gene has CDR1 MNHEY and CDR2 SMNVEV (reference sequence). Trimming took 3 bases from V and 8 from J; bases not matched to a gene: 4. This CDR3 comprises 14 residues. The CDR3 DNA reads as TGTGCCAGCAGTTTTTGGGACAGAGATTCACCCCTCCACTTT. Translated: CASSFWDRDSPLHF.